A single sample is the source of the 24 T cell receptor beta chains below, sequenced in a study of post-analysis software for immune sequencing data. Study results and caveats: In patients, roughly five TRBV segments were more frequent than in controls, with TRBV5-6, TRBV5-1 and TRBV20-1 among them.

Unique molecular identifiers featured in each of the TCR beta cDNA libraries. One entry per CDR3 protein, called by TCRdb with MiXCR from the PCR reads. The data contain hundreds of thousands of distinct CDR3 sequences, approximately 38% of them singletons. These receptors' antigens are unknown. Sequencing was carried out using blood. The receptors derive from a girl aged 2 to 10 with multiple sclerosis.

Concerning this clonotype itself: Mismatch with germline at one junction end may stem from a read error. This chain joins TRBV4-3 and TRBJ2-3, with 7 bases matching TRBD2. The CDR3 spans 18 residues. The germline V gene encodes CDR1 LGHNA and CDR2 YSLEER. CDR3 coding DNA: TGCACCAGCAGCCAAGATCCTTTCGGCGGGAGTAGATCAGATACGCAGTATTTT. Its protein product is CTSSQDPFGGSRSDTQYF.

The J gene is TRBJ1-2, the V gene TRBV28, with D tentatively TRBD1 (5 bases). This CDR3 is built from 12 residues. Between the trimmed V and J ends, which lost 4 bases and 4 bases, there was a span of 7 bases. Germline CDR1 MDHEN, CDR2 SYDVKM. The CDR3: CASSWGFYGYTF. CDR3 DNA sequence: TGTGCCAGCAGTTGGGGCTTCTATGGCTACACCTTC.

The chain has TRBV2 and TRBJ2-7; D might be TRBD1 (7 bases). Trimming pared 6 bases from V and 1 base from J, leaving 16 bases between. This CDR3 region has 15 residues. Germline assignment: CDR1 SNHLY and CDR2 FYNNEI. CDR3 nucleotide sequence: TGTGCCAGCAGCCGACAGGGAGGAAGGTCCTACGAGCAGTACTTC. Translating gives CASSRQGGRSYEQYF.

In its sample, this clonotype was seen a few times. The V gene is TRBV7-8, the J gene TRBJ2-1; tentative D call: TRBD2 (5 bases). The CDR3 length is 12 residues. Trimming took 3 bases from V and 10 from J, leaving 10 bases between them. The germline gives CDR1 SGHVS, CDR2 FQNEAQ. The CDR3 sequence: CASSLTGLEQFF. The CDR3 DNA sequence: TGTGCCAGCAGCTTGACGGGGTTAGAGCAGTTCTTC.

The rearrangement joins TRBV3-1 to TRBJ1-2; D not resolved. From germline, CDR1 is LGHDT and CDR2 YNNKEL (reference sequence). This CDR3 comprises 15 residues. V lost 1 base, J lost 0 bases, and 9 bases lay in between. DNA of the CDR3: TGTGCCAGCAGCCAAGTTCGGCACCCTAACTATGGCTACACCTTC. Amino acids: CASSQVRHPNYGYTF.

The V gene is TRBV7-3, the J gene TRBJ2-7; TRBD1 aligns across 7 bases. V shed 2 bases, J shed 1 base, and the junction held 2 bases outside the gene matches. The germline V gene has CDR1 SGHTA and CDR2 FQGTGA. The CDR3 is 14 amino acids. CDR3 in amino acids: CASSLDRESYEQYF. CDR3 sequence (DNA): TGTGCCAGCAGCTTAGACAGGGAATCCTACGAGCAGTACTTC.

This chain links TRBV20-1 with TRBJ2-3; TRBD2 aligns across 10 bases. The CDR3 is 17 amino acids. CDR1 and CDR2 from the germline V gene are DFQATT and SNEGSKA (reference sequence). V lost 0 bases and J lost 4; bases outside the gene matches: 10. CDR3 in DNA: TGCAGTGCTAGAGATGTTGCTAGCGGGAGTATCGCAGATACGCAGTATTTT. The encoded protein is CSARDVASGSIADTQYF.

V is TRBV28 and J is TRBJ2-7; weak D call: TRBD1 (6 bases). Trimming took 6 bases from V and 6 from J, leaving 18 bases between them. The CDR3 sequence is 14 residues long. Germline V gives CDR1 MDHEN, CDR2 SYDVKM. The CDR3 DNA follows: TGTGCCAGCAGATCACCGGGACAACTGGGCGAGCAGTACTTC. It codes for CASRSPGQLGEQYF.

The chain is built from TRBV10-3 and TRBJ2-1, with TRBD1 matching 8 bases. Germline CDR1 is ENHRY and CDR2 is SYGVKD. V was clipped by 10 bases and J by 1 base; unmatched bases: 9. This CDR3 region has 15 residues. The CDR3 region is CATTGQGASYNEQFF. As DNA, the CDR3 is TGTGCCACCACAGGACAGGGAGCATCCTACAATGAGCAGTTCTTC.

The chain combines TRBV5-6 with TRBJ1-2; D gene uncertain. The CDR3 covers 13 residues. V was cut by 2 bases and J by 4 bases, with 9 bases left in between. Germline values: CDR1 SGHDT, CDR2 YYEEEE. CDR3 in DNA: TGTGCCAGCAGCTTACGGGAGGGCTATGGCTACACCTTC. It translates to CASSLREGYGYTF.

This clonotype appeared a few times. The chain employs TRBV6-6 and TRBJ2-1; D unresolved. Trimming stripped 3 bases from V and 8 bases from J, with 20 bases between. Per the germline V gene, CDR1 is MNHNY and CDR2 is SVGAGI (reference sequence). The CDR3 has 16 residues. CDR3 residues: CASSYGWGLESDEQFF. For the CDR3, the DNA is TGTGCCAGCAGTTATGGGTGGGGATTGGAATCGGATGAGCAGTTCTTC.

The J gene is TRBJ2-1, the V gene TRBV20-1, with 13 bases aligning to TRBD2. CDR3 size: 13 residues. CDR1 and CDR2 from the germline V gene are DFQATT and SNEGSKA (reference sequence). Trimming removed 7 bases from V and 4 bases from J; junction bases left unmatched: 1. The CDR3 is CSGTSGGYNEQFF. For the CDR3, the DNA is TGCAGTGGGACTAGCGGGGGATACAATGAGCAGTTCTTC.

This clonotype was found a few times. This sequence joins TRBV5-1 and TRBJ1-2; D is ambiguous. Germline CDR1 reads SGHRS; CDR2 reads YFSETQ. Trimming stripped 0 bases from V and 2 bases from J, with 8 bases between. This CDR3 contains 14 residues. The CDR3 loop reads CASSLAVANYGYTF. The CDR3 nucleotides read TGCGCCAGCAGCTTGGCCGTAGCCAACTATGGCTACACCTTC.

This clonotype occurred a few times. This chain uses TRBV20-1 with TRBJ1-1; 10 positions agree with TRBD1. V lost 5 bases, J lost 3 bases, and 9 bases stayed unmatched. Germline-derived CDR1 and CDR2 are DFQATT and SNEGSKA (reference sequence). The CDR3 spans 15 residues. In DNA form, the CDR3 reads TGCAGTGCTGGCCGGGACAGGGGTATGGACACTGAAGCTTTCTTT. Protein product: CSAGRDRGMDTEAFF.

The chain carries TRBV9 and TRBJ1-6; 8 nucleotides agree with TRBD1. The CDR3 contains 15 residues. Germline trimming cut 4 bases from V and 2 bases from J; bases unmatched to any gene: 2. CDR1 is SGDLS, CDR2 YYNGEE, per germline. The CDR3 loop is CASSIQGAYNSPLHF. CDR3 nucleotides: TGTGCCAGCAGCATACAGGGGGCCTATAATTCACCCCTCCACTTT.

V and J are TRBV12-3 or TRBV12-4 and TRBJ2-2; possibly TRBD1 or TRBD2 for D (5 bases each). V was shortened by 0 bases and J by 4 bases, with 21 bases between the two germline ends. The length of the CDR3 is 19 residues. CDR3 protein: CASSLALGTINPFTGELFF. The CDR3 DNA reads TGTGCCAGCAGTTTAGCGTTAGGGACGATAAACCCATTCACCGGGGAGCTGTTTTTT.

This chain connects TRBV7-2 to TRBJ2-5; TRBD2 aligns across 16 bases. Germline-derived CDR1 and CDR2 are SGHTA and FQGNSA. With 4 bases clipped from V and 1 base from J, the junction kept 9 bases outside the gene matches. The CDR3 extends over 19 amino acids. CDR3 amino acids: CASSSRVGTSGRAQETQYF. As DNA, the CDR3 is TGTGCCAGCAGCTCCAGGGTTGGGACTAGCGGGAGGGCCCAAGAGACCCAGTACTTC.

V and J are TRBV19 and TRBJ2-5, with D tentatively TRBD2 (6 bases). Trimming cost V 6 bases and J 11 bases, with 19 bases left between them. Germline V lookup: CDR1 LNHDA, CDR2 SQIVND (reference sequence). The CDR3 runs 13 residues. The CDR3 reads CASSGSRGNEQYF. The CDR3 DNA reads as TGTGCCAGTAGCGGGAGTAGGGGCAATGAGCAGTACTTC.

The chain joins TRBV19 to TRBJ1-2; weak D call: TRBD1 (6 bases). Trimming removed 9 bases at V and 2 bases at J, with 13 bases between. CDR3 size: 13 residues. Germline CDR1 LNHDA, CDR2 SQIVND (reference sequence). The CDR3 sequence is CASTVQGNYGYTF. The CDR3 bases are TGTGCCAGCACCGTACAGGGAAACTATGGCTACACCTTC.

The rearrangement uses TRBV5-6 and TRBJ2-7; D ambiguous. The germline V and J ends were trimmed by 1 base and 4 bases, with 9 bases remaining between them. Germline V gives CDR1 SGHDT, CDR2 YYEEEE. The CDR3 extends over 13 amino acids. CDR3 bases: TGTGCCAGCAGCTTGCTTTCAGGATACGAGCAGTACTTC. As protein: CASSLLSGYEQYF. The variable domain in full, completed from reference TRBV5-6 and TRBJ2-7, reads DAGVTQSPTHLIKTRGQQVTLRCSPKSGHDTVSWYQQALGQGPQFIFQYYEEEERQRGNFPDRFSGHQFPNYSSELNVNALLLGDSALYLCASSLLSGYEQYFGPGTRLTVT.

This clonotype showed up just a few times. The rearrangement uses TRBV11-2 and TRBJ2-7; D tentatively reads TRBD1 or TRBD2 (5 bases each). Trimming removed 4 bases at V and 1 base at J, with 11 bases between. The V gene's germline CDR1 is SGHAT and CDR2 FQNNGV. The CDR3 loop spans 14 amino acids. CDR3 residues: CASSSPGRSYEQYF. DNA for the CDR3: TGTGCCAGCAGCTCTCCGGGACGGTCCTACGAGCAGTACTTC.

Concerning this clonotype itself: A read error may produce the germline difference seen at one junction end. The rearrangement uses TRBV5-1 and TRBJ1-1, with D possibly matching TRBD1 (5 bases). Germline V gene lookup returns CDR1 SGHRS and CDR2 YFSETQ. This CDR3 comprises 14 residues. CDR3 DNA sequence: TGCGCCAGCAGCTTGGGGTGGGGGAACACTGAAGCCTTCTTT. This encodes CASSLGWGNTEAFF.

This clonotype was counted between two and nine times. The gene calls are TRBV7-8 and TRBJ1-6; the D gene is possibly TRBD1 (5 bases). CDR1 is SGHVS and CDR2 is FQNEAQ in the germline V gene. V lost 0 bases and J 8 bases, leaving 14 bases between the germline ends. This CDR3 has 16 residues. CDR3 sequence: CASSLALGAVDSPLHF. The CDR3 DNA sequence: TGTGCCAGCAGCTTAGCTCTAGGGGCTGTTGATTCACCCCTCCACTTT. Variable domain in full (rest from reference TRBV7-8 and TRBJ1-6): GAGVSQSPRYKVAKRGQDVALRCDPISGHVSLFWYQQALGQGPEFLTYFQNEAQLDKSGLPSDRFFAERPEGSVSTLKIQRTQQEDSAVYLCASSLALGAVDSPLHFGNGTRLTVT.

The sample holds a few counts of this clonotype. V gene TRBV4-1 combines with J gene TRBJ1-1; 10 bases line up with TRBD1. Germline lookup yields CDR1 MGHRA and CDR2 YSYEKL. V gave up 2 bases and J gave up 6 bases; unmatched junction bases: 9. The CDR3 totals 16 residues. This chain's CDR3 is CASSQRGQGPGAEAFF. For the CDR3, the DNA is TGCGCCAGCAGCCAAAGGGGACAGGGGCCGGGGGCTGAAGCTTTCTTT.